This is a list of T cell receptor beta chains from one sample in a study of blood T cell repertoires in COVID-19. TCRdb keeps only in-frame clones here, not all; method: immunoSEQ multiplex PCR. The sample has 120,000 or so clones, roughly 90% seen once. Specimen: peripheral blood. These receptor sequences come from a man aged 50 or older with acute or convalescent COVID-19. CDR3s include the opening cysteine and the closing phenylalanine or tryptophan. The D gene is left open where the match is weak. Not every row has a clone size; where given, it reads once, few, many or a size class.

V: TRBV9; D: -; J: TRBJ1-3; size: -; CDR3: CASSVAQGQAGNTIYF; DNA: TGTGCCAGCAGCGTAGCACAGGGACAAGCTGGAAACACCATATATTTT
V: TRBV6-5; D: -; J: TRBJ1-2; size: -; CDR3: CASSLGPLEGDGYTF; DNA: TGTGCCAGCAGCCTGGGACCCCTAGAGGGGGATGGCTACACCTTC
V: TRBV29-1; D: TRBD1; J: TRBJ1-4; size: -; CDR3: CSVEGTGDNEKLFF; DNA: TGCAGCGTCGAAGGAACAGGGGATAATGAAAAACTGTTTTTT
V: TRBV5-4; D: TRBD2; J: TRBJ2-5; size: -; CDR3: CASSLVLAGRETQYF; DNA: TGTGCCAGCAGCTTGGTACTAGCGGGACGAGAGACCCAGTACTTC
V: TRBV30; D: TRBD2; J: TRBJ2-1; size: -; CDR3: CAWSLTSGRAEFF; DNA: TGTGCCTGGAGTCTCACTAGCGGGAGGGCCGAGTTCTTC
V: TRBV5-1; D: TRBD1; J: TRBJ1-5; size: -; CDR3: CASSLGTGGNQPQHF; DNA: TGCGCCAGCAGCCTCGGGACAGGGGGGAATCAGCCCCAGCATTTT
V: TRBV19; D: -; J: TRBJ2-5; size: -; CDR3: CASSMVGLQETQYF; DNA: TGTGCCAGTAGTATGGTCGGACTCCAAGAGACCCAGTACTTC
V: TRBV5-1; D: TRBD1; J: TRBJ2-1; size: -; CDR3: CASVLRQGSPDEQFF; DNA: TGCGCCAGCGTCCTTCGACAGGGTTCCCCCGATGAGCAGTTCTTC
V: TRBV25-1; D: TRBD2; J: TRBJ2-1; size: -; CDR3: CASSSAGGSYNEQFF; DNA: TGTGCCAGCTCCTCAGCGGGAGGATCCTACAATGAGCAGTTCTTC
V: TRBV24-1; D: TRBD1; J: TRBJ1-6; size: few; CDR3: CATSDLDRADSPLHF; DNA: TGTGCCACCAGTGATTTAGACAGGGCAGACTCACCCCTCCACTTT
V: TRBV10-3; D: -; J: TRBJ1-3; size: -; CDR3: CAISESGNTIYF; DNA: TGTGCCATCAGTGAGTCCGGGAACACCATATATTTT
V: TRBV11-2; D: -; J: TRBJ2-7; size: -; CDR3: CASSLGRSYEQYF; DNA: TGTGCCAGCAGCTTAGGCAGGTCCTACGAGCAGTACTTC
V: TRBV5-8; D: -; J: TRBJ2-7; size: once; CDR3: CASSLTRGYEQYF; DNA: TGTGCCAGCAGCTTGACCAGGGGCTACGAGCAGTACTTC
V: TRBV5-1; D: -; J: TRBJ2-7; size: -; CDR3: CASSLGFSGDYEQYF; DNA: TGCGCCAGCAGCTTGGGTTTCAGCGGCGATTACGAGCAGTACTTC
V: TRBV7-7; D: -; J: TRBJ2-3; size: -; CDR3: CASSAQGTSTDTQYF; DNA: TGTGCCAGCAGCGCCCAAGGGACTAGCACAGATACGCAGTATTTT
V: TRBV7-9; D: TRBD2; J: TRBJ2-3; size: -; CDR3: CASSVRSGSMSDTQYF; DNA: TGTGCCAGCAGCGTTAGGAGCGGGAGCATGTCAGATACGCAGTATTTT
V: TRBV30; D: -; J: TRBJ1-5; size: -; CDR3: CAWSRTGTNQPQHF; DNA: TGTGCCTGGAGTCGAACAGGGACCAATCAGCCCCAGCATTTT
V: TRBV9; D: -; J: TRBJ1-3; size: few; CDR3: CASSPTANSGNTIYF; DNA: TGTGCCAGCAGCCCGACAGCCAACTCTGGAAACACCATATATTTT
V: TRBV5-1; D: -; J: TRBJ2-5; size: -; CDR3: CASSQAGERGETQYF; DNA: TGCGCCAGCAGTCAGGCAGGGGAGCGAGGGGAGACCCAGTACTTC
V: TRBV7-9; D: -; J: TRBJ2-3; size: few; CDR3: CASSLEAGGTSTDTQYF; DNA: TGTGCCAGCAGCTTAGAGGCGGGTGGCACCAGCACAGATACGCAGTATTTT
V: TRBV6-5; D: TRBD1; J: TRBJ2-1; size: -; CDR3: CASSMRQGRNEQFF; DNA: TGTGCCAGCAGTATGAGACAGGGGAGGAATGAGCAGTTCTTC
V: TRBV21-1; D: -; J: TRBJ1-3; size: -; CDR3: CASSKGDRAGNTIYF; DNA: TGTGCCAGCAGCAAAGGGGACAGGGCTGGAAACACCATATATTTT
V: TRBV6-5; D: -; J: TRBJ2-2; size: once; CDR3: CASSYIGQPTGELFF; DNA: TGTGCCAGCAGTTACATAGGACAGCCCACCGGGGAGCTGTTTTTT
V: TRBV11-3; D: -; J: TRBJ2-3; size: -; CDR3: CASSHPDSSTDTQYF; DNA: TGTGCCAGCAGCCACCCGGACAGTAGCACAGATACGCAGTATTTT
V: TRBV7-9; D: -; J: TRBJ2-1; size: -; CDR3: CASSPPSYNEQFF; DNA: TGTGCCAGCAGCCCTCCGTCCTACAATGAGCAGTTCTTC
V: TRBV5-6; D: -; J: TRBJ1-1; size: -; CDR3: CASTLLRGAEAFF; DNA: TGTGCCAGCACCCTGCTCCGGGGAGCTGAAGCTTTCTTT
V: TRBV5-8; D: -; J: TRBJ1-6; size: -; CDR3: CASSYDQYSPLHF; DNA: TGTGCCAGCAGCTACGATCAGTACTCACCCCTCCACTTT
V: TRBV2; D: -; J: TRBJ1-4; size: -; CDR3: CASRARLGSNEKLFF; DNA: TGTGCCAGCAGGGCGAGACTAGGTTCTAATGAAAAACTGTTTTTT
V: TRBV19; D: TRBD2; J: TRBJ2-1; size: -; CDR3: CASSIGGGIDEQFF; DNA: TGTGCCAGTAGTATAGGGGGGGGTATCGATGAGCAGTTCTTC
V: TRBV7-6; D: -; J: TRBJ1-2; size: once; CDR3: CASSLDVQAYGYTF; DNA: TGTGCCAGCAGCTTAGATGTCCAGGCCTATGGCTACACCTTC
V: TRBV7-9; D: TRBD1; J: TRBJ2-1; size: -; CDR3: CASSPRQGAINEQFF; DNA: TGTGCCAGCAGCCCCAGACAGGGGGCGATCAATGAGCAGTTCTTC
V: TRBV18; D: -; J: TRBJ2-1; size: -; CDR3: CASSPNSAGGNEQFF; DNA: TGTGCCAGCTCACCTAACTCGGCCGGCGGGAATGAGCAGTTCTTC
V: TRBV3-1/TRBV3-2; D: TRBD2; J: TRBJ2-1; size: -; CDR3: CASSLSRLAGGNEQFF; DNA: TGTGCCAGCAGCTTAAGCCGACTAGCGGGAGGAAATGAGCAGTTCTTC
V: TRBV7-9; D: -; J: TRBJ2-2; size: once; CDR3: CASSPPVAANTGELFF; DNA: TGTGCCAGCTCACCTCCAGTAGCGGCGAACACCGGGGAGCTGTTTTTT
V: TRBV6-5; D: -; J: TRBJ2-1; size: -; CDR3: CASTSGTSALNEQFF; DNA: TGTGCCAGCACCTCCGGGACATCGGCACTGAATGAGCAGTTCTTC
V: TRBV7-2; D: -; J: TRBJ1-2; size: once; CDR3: CASSLSAGPYGYTF; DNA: TGTGCCAGCAGCTTATCGGCAGGGCCCTATGGCTACACCTTC
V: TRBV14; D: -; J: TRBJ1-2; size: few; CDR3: CASSQSLADGYTF; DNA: TGTGCCAGCAGCCAATCCCTTGCGGATGGCTACACCTTC
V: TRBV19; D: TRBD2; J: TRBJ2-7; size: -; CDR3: CASSPRTSGRGYEQYF; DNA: TGTGCCAGTAGTCCCCGGACTAGCGGGAGGGGCTACGAGCAGTACTTC
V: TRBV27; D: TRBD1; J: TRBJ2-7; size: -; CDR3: CASSLSGQGSHEQYF; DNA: TGTGCCAGCAGTTTATCGGGACAGGGCTCCCACGAGCAGTACTTC
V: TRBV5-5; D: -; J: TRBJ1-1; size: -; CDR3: CASSLWRETEAFF; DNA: TGTGCCAGCAGCTTGTGGAGAGAAACTGAAGCTTTCTTT
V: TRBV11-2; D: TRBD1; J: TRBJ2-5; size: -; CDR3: CASSFGDRGPAETQYF; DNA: TGTGCCAGCAGCTTCGGGGACAGGGGGCCAGCAGAGACCCAGTACTTC
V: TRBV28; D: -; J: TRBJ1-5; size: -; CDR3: CASSGSQPQHF; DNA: TGTGCCAGCAGTGGCAGTCAGCCCCAGCATTTT
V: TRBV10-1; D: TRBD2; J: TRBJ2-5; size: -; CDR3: CASSESRLAGGETQYF; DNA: TGCGCCAGCAGTGAGAGTAGGCTAGCGGGAGGAGAGACCCAGTACTTC
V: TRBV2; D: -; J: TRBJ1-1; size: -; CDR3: CASRVQNAGTEAFF; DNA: TGTGCCAGCAGGGTACAGAACGCGGGGACTGAAGCTTTCTTT
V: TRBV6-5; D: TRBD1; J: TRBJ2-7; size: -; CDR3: CASSKLDRDLEQYF; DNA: TGTGCCAGCAGTAAACTGGACAGGGACTTAGAGCAGTACTTC
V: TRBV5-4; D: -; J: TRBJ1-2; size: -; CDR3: CASSLAGLNAYGYTF; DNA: TGTGCCAGCAGCTTGGCAGGACTAAACGCCTATGGCTACACCTTC
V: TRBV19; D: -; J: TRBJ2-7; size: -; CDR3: CASSTGLPSYEQYF; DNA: TGTGCCAGTAGTACGGGACTGCCCTCCTACGAGCAGTACTTC
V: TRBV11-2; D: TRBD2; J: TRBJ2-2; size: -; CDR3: CARRRTSGRGWELFF; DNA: TGTGCCAGGAGGAGGACTAGCGGGAGAGGCTGGGAGCTGTTTTTT
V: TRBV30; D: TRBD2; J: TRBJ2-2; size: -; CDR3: CAWSPGPGRAGELFF; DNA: TGTGCCTGGAGTCCTGGACCAGGGAGGGCCGGGGAGCTGTTTTTT
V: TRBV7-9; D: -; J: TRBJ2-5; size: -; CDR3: CASSRPAGPGETQYF; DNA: TGTGCCAGCAGTCGACCTGCGGGCCCCGGGGAGACCCAGTACTTC
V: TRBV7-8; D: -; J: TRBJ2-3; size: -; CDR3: CASSPRQGGTDTQYF; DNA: TGTGCCAGCAGCCCGCGACAGGGAGGTACAGATACGCAGTATTTT
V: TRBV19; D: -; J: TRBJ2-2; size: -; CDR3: CASSILGAANTGELFF; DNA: TGTGCCAGTAGTATATTGGGGGCTGCGAACACCGGGGAGCTGTTTTTT
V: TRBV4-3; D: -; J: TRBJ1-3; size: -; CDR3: CASSQDRQEGNTIYF; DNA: TGCGCCAGCAGCCAAGACCGACAGGAAGGAAACACCATATATTTT
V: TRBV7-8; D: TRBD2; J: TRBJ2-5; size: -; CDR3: CASSPREGGETQYF; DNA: TGTGCCAGCAGCCCTAGAGAGGGAGGGGAGACCCAGTACTTC
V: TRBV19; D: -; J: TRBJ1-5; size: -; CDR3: CASSIGAGQPQHF; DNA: TGTGCCAGTAGTATTGGGGCAGGGCAGCCCCAGCATTTT